The rows below give T cell receptor beta chains drawn from one sample of a study of early T cells in non-severe SARS-CoV-2 infection. Each CDR3 protein gets one entry after TCRdb re-called the 5' RACE reads with MiXCR. The sample lists tens of thousands of distinct CDR3 sequences, around 6.5% occurring once. The source was whole blood, collected at baseline. Receptor source: an adult who was a healthcare worker with PCR-confirmed SARS-CoV-2 infection or an uninfected control (not recorded which). Both conserved end residues are part of each CDR3. Each record gives: V gene, J gene, CDR3 protein.

TRBV12-3/TRBV12-4	TRBJ2-1	CASSLRASGMVEQFF
TRBV2	TRBJ2-1	CASSAKLSSYNEQFF
TRBV6-5	TRBJ2-3	CASQSGVFSSTDTQYF
TRBV10-3	TRBJ2-7	CAISGDRLTYEQYF
TRBV29-1	TRBJ2-5	CSAGQETQYF
TRBV25-1	TRBJ1-6	CASSASDRVNSPLHF
TRBV27	TRBJ2-1	CASSLSWRDNEQFF
TRBV9	TRBJ2-7	CASSVRDSGEQYF
TRBV19	TRBJ2-1	CASSPPGLAGRANEQFF
TRBV6-2/TRBV6-3	TRBJ2-7	CASSYSPQVSSSYEQYF
TRBV19	TRBJ2-5	CASSSRTSGEAETQYF
TRBV7-9	TRBJ2-3	CASRTVRGNEDTQYF
TRBV5-6	TRBJ1-5	CASSWGIGNQPQHF
TRBV6-2/TRBV6-3	TRBJ2-7	CASSYSRTSGRTEQYF
TRBV7-8	TRBJ2-7	CASSILPDAEQYF
TRBV12-3/TRBV12-4	TRBJ2-1	CASSPELGGAYNEQFF
TRBV4-1	TRBJ2-1	CASSQWDRPYNEQFF
TRBV28	TRBJ1-2	CASRGNYGYTF
TRBV29-1	TRBJ2-7	CSIRQGGAYEQYF
TRBV27	TRBJ1-1	CASGDEGAHRGAFF
TRBV6-5	TRBJ1-5	CATGRAAQQPQHF